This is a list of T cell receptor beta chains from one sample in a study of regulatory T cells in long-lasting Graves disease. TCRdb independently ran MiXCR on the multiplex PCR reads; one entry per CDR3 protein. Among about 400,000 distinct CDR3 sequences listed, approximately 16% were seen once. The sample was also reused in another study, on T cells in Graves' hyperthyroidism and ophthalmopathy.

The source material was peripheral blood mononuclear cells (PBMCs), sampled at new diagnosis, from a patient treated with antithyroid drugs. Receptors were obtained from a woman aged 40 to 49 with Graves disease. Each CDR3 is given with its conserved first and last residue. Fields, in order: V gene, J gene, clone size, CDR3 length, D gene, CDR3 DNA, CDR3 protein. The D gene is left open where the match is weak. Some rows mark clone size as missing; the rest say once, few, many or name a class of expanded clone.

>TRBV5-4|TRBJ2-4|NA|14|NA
TGTGCCAGCAGCCCGGAGGGAGCCAAAAACATTCAGTACTTC
CASSPEGAKNIQYF
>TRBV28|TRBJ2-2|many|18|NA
TGTGCCAGCACCCAGTTAGTGCGGGCCCGGACGAACACCGGGGAGCTGTTTTTT
CASTQLVRARTNTGELFF
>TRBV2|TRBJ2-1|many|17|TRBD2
TGTGCCAGCAGGGGGGTAGCGGGGTTTTCAGCCTACAATGAGCAGTTCTTC
CASRGVAGFSAYNEQFF
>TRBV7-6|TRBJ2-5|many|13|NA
TGTGCCAGCAGCCTCAGCGGGTGGGAGACCCAGTACTTC
CASSLSGWETQYF
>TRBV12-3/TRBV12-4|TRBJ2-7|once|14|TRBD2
TGTGCCAGCACCCTTAGCGGGGCCTCCTACGAGCAGTACTTC
CASTLSGASYEQYF
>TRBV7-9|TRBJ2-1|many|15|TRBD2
TGTGCCAGCAGCCCTCAGCGGGAGCACTACAATGAGCAGTTCTTC
CASSPQREHYNEQFF
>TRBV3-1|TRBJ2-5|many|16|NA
TGTGCCAGCAGCCCGGCGCGGCATGCGGCTCAAGAGACCCAGTACTTC
CASSPARHAAQETQYF
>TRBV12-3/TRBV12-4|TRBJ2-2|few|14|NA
TGTGCCAGCAGTTCACTCGCGTCCACCGGGGAGCTGTTTTTT
CASSSLASTGELFF
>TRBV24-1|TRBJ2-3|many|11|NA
TGTGCCACATCAGCGGAAGATACGCAGTATTTT
CATSAEDTQYF
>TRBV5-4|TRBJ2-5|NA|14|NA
TGTGCCAGCAGCCCCATGGACCCCCAAGAGACCCAGTACTTC
CASSPMDPQETQYF
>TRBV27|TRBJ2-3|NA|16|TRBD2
TGTGCCAGCAGCCCCGCGGGGGGGGGCGGGTTGGATACGCAGTATTTT
CASSPAGGGGLDTQYF
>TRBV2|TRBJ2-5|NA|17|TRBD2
TGTGCCAGCAGGAAAACCGGGACTAGCGGGCTCAGAGAGACCCAGTACTTC
CASRKTGTSGLRETQYF
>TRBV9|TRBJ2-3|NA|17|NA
TGTGCCAGCAGCCCACACGTATCGGGGGACGTGGGAGATACGCAGTATTTT
CASSPHVSGDVGDTQYF
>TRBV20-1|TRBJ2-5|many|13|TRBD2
TGCAGTGCTTCACTAGCGGGACAAGAGACCCAGTACTTC
CSASLAGQETQYF
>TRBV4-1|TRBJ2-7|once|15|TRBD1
TGCGCCAGCAGCCAAGATAGACAGGGGGCCTACGAGCAGTACTTC
CASSQDRQGAYEQYF
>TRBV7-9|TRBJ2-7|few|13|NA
TGTGCCAGCAGCATGCCTCAGGGGTACGAGCAGTACTTC
CASSMPQGYEQYF
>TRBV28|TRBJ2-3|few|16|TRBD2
TGTGCCAGCAGCCCGTACGGGACTAGCGCGGCAGATACGCAGTATTTT
CASSPYGTSAADTQYF
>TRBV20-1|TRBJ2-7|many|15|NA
TGCAGTGCTAGAGTTATGGGCAGGGAGAGCTACGAGCAGTACTTC
CSARVMGRESYEQYF
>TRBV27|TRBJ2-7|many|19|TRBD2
TGTGCCAGCAGTTTGTACAGTGAGCCACTAGCGGCGCTTGGAAACGAGCAGTACTTC
CASSLYSEPLAALGNEQYF
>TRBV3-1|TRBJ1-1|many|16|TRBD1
TGTGCCAGCAGCCCGATCGGGACAGCTCAGAGGGCTGAAGCTTTCTTT
CASSPIGTAQRAEAFF
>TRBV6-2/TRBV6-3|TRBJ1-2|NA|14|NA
TGTGCCAGCAGTTACAGGGGCGGGGCTGGTGGCTACACCTTC
CASSYRGGAGGYTF
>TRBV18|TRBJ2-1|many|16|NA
TGTGCCAGCTCACCCGCACCAGGCGGCTCCTACAATAAGCAGTTCTTC
CASSPAPGGSYNKQFF
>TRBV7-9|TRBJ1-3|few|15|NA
TGTGCCAGCAGCCTGGGACGGAGTTCTGAAAACACCATATATTTT
CASSLGRSSENTIYF
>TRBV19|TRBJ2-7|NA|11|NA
TGTGCCACCACAGCAGGTGGCGAGCAGTACTTC
CATTAGGEQYF
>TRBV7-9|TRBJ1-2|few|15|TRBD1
TGTGCCAGCAGCTTAACGGGACAGTCTAACTATGGCTACACCTTC
CASSLTGQSNYGYTF
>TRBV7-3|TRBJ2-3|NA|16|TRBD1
TGTGCCAGCAGCTTAACGGGACAGGGGGCTGTAGATACGCAGTATTTT
CASSLTGQGAVDTQYF